This entry lists 22 T cell receptor beta chains sequenced from one sample in a study of immune evolution from preneoplasia to lung adenocarcinoma. TCRdb keeps only in-frame clones here, not all; method: immunoSEQ multiplex PCR. The data contain 14,000 or so clones, approximately 83% of them singletons. The sequenced material came from FFPE lung adenocarcinoma in situ tissue. The receptors shown here come from an older donor with lung adenocarcinoma.

This clone has only one observation. The gene calls are TRBV19 and TRBJ2-7, with 9 bases fitting TRBD2. This CDR3 contains 14 residues. Germline V lookup: CDR1 LNHDA, CDR2 SQIVND (reference sequence). V dropped 3 bases and J dropped 4; count of bases not matched to a gene: 4. CDR3 coding DNA: TGTGCCAGTAGTATTAATGCGGGAGGGTACGAGCAGTACTTC. This translates into CASSINAGGYEQYF.

This chain uses TRBV6-6 with TRBJ2-2; D is perhaps TRBD1 or TRBD2 (5 bases each). This CDR3 has 14 residues. Looked up from germline, CDR1 is MNHNY and CDR2 is SVGAGI (reference sequence). The V gene lost 6 bases and the J gene lost 6 bases, with 14 bases spanning the gap. In nucleotides, the CDR3 is TGTGCCAGCAGGGAGCAGGGAGCGTCCGGGGAGCTGTTTTTT. It yields the protein CASREQGASGELFF.

The rearrangement joins TRBV27 to TRBJ2-3; 10 positions match TRBD2. V was pared by 7 bases and J by 2 bases, with 6 bases of the junction left unmatched. The CDR3 length is 15 residues. Germline V gene lookup returns CDR1 MNHEY and CDR2 SMNVEV (reference sequence). CDR3 DNA: TGTGCCAGCACCAAACTAGCGGGGTCCACAGATACGCAGTATTTT. This sequence encodes CASTKLAGSTDTQYF.

This clone was seen just once. The chain recombines TRBV5-6 with TRBJ2-4; D perhaps matches TRBD2 (5 bases). Germline V gene sequence: CDR1 SGHDT, CDR2 YYEEEE. Trimming cost V 3 bases and J 5 bases, with 12 bases left between them. This CDR3 has 14 residues. The CDR3 DNA is TGTGCCAGCAGCTATACGGGATCACAAAACATTCAGTACTTC. Protein: CASSYTGSQNIQYF.

This clone was seen a handful of times. V and J are TRBV30 and TRBJ2-7; 8 bases fit TRBD1. V shed 2 bases, J shed 10 bases, and the junction held 7 bases outside the gene matches. The CDR3 has 12 residues. Germline V gene sequence: CDR1 GTSNPN, CDR2 SVGIG (reference sequence). The CDR3, as DNA: TGTGCCTGGAGTTTAGGACAGGGCATACAGTACTTC. The encoded protein is CAWSLGQGIQYF.

This clone was seen a handful of times. The chain is built from TRBV10-3 and TRBJ2-2; D remains ambiguous. The germline V gene encodes CDR1 ENHRY and CDR2 SYGVKD. The CDR3 loop spans 10 amino acids. Trimming cost V 10 bases and J 7 bases, with 7 bases left between them. The CDR3 spells CATLSGELFF. In DNA, the CDR3 is TGTGCCACCCTTAGCGGGGAGCTGTTTTTT.

This rearrangement joins TRBV28 to TRBJ2-5; the D is unclear. The CDR3 contains 15 residues. With 6 bases removed from V and 0 bases from J, the gap between germline ends came to 14 bases. CDR1 is MDHEN, CDR2 SYDVKM, per germline. In DNA form, the CDR3 reads TGTGCCAGCAGCTACGGACCGTGGAACCAAGAGACCCAGTACTTC. It is translated as CASSYGPWNQETQYF.

This sequence joins TRBV28 and TRBJ2-2; D call uncertain. V lost 6 bases to trimming and J lost 13 bases, with 15 bases between them. Germline V gene lookup returns CDR1 MDHEN and CDR2 SYDVKM. This CDR3 has 12 amino acids. The CDR3 DNA reads TGTGCCAGCAGCTCAACGTATCGAGGGCTGTTTTTT. Its protein is CASSSTYRGLFF.

The chain combines TRBV19 with TRBJ2-1; 9 positions match TRBD2. The germline V gene encodes CDR1 LNHDA and CDR2 SQIVND (reference sequence). The CDR3 is 15 amino acids. V gave up 7 bases and J gave up 6 bases; unmatched junction bases: 10. The CDR3 bases are TGTGCCAGTACCGCAGCTGGCGGGAGGGCCAATGAGCAGTTCTTC. This sequence encodes CASTAAGGRANEQFF.

This clone was seen only once. V is TRBV19 and J is TRBJ2-3; D tentatively fits TRBD1 or TRBD2 (5 bases each). V lost 6 bases and J lost 6, with 19 bases in between. Germline CDR1 and CDR2: LNHDA and SQIVND (reference sequence). This CDR3 has 15 amino acids. As DNA, the CDR3 is TGTGCCAGTAGCCGGGACCGGAGGCTGGGGGATACGCAGTATTTT. This sequence encodes CASSRDRRLGDTQYF.

This clone was seen more than once but under ten times. V usage is TRBV4-2 and J usage is TRBJ1-2; no clear D. CDR1 is LGHNA, CDR2 YNFKEQ, per germline. Trimming took off 0 bases at V and 5 bases at J, with 31 bases between the two ends. This CDR3 has 21 residues. Written as DNA, the CDR3 is TGTGCCAGCAGCCAAGATTTGGTTAGGAGATTTTCCTGGGAAAAACGGTATGGCTACACCTTC. This gives the protein CASSQDLVRRFSWEKRYGYTF.

The CDR3: CASSRGASGSTDTQYF. DNA of the CDR3: TGCGCCAGCAGCCGAGGGGCTAGCGGGAGCACAGATACGCAGTATTTT. This chain connects TRBV5-1 to TRBJ2-3; TRBD2 matches at 8 bases. From germline, CDR1 is SGHRS and CDR2 YFSETQ. The CDR3 sequence is 16 residues long. The trim removed 4 bases at V and 0 bases at J, leaving 7 bases unmatched.

The chain is built from TRBV28 and TRBJ1-2; the D is unclear. V was trimmed by 5 bases and J by 0 bases, leaving 7 bases between them. This CDR3 region has 13 residues. From germline, CDR1 is MDHEN and CDR2 SYDVKM. CDR3 protein: CASSTVANYGYTF. Written as DNA, the CDR3 is TGTGCCAGCAGTACTGTAGCTAACTATGGCTACACCTTC.

This sequence joins TRBV14 and TRBJ2-6; D is unclear. The germline V gene has CDR1 SGHDN and CDR2 FVKESK. The CDR3 totals 13 residues. With 2 bases removed from V and 4 bases from J, the gap between germline ends came to 3 bases. This CDR3 is CASSQTGANVLTF. CDR3 DNA sequence: TGTGCCAGCAGCCAAACCGGGGCCAACGTCCTGACTTTC.

The chain recombines TRBV21-1 with TRBJ1-5; the DNA was not compared with TRBD1, the D call given in the table. TRBV21-1 constitutes a pseudogene. This CDR3 region has 19 residues. This CDR3 is CASSPRLHRGPLRNQPQHF. The CDR3 nucleotides are TGTGCCAGCAGCCCCCGACTGCACAGGGGTCCCTTGAGGAATCAGCCCCAGCATTTT.

The J gene is TRBJ1-2, the V gene TRBV5-1, with D tentatively TRBD1 (5 bases). V shed 5 bases and J shed 4 bases, with 12 bases lying between them. This CDR3 is built from 13 residues. The germline V gene has CDR1 SGHRS and CDR2 YFSETQ. The CDR3 protein is CASREDNGYGYTF. CDR3 in DNA: TGCGCCAGCAGGGAGGACAATGGCTATGGCTACACCTTC.

V is TRBV10-2 and J is TRBJ1-5; TRBD1 matches 8 bases. J lost 10 bases, V lost 6 bases, and 8 bases had no gene match. CDR1 is WSHSY and CDR2 is SAAADI in the germline V gene. The CDR3 has 13 residues. The DNA for the CDR3 is TGCGCCAGCAGCCGGGGACAGGCTCTTCCCCAGCATTTT. This sequence encodes CASSRGQALPQHF.

J is TRBJ1-5 and V is TRBV11-2, with D perhaps TRBD1 (5 bases). This CDR3 contains 14 residues. V gave up 4 bases and J gave up 3 bases, with 10 bases separating them. In germline, CDR1 is SGHAT, CDR2 FQNNGV. CDR3 region: CASSSGRLNQPQHF. The DNA for the CDR3 is TGTGCCAGCAGCTCGGGACGGCTCAATCAGCCCCAGCATTTT.

V is TRBV2 and J is TRBJ2-7, with D possibly TRBD2 on 5 matching bases. Trimming left V 6 bases short and J 4 bases short, with 16 bases between. Germline lookup yields CDR1 SNHLY and CDR2 FYNNEI. The CDR3 has 14 residues. The CDR3 reads CASSLEVLVYEQYF. The CDR3 region has the DNA TGTGCCAGCAGCCTGGAGGTTTTGGTTTACGAGCAGTACTTC.

This clone occurred once. V and J are TRBV6-6 and TRBJ1-2, with TRBD1 as a possible D gene (5 bases). The CDR3 spans 13 residues. Trimming took 2 bases from V and 6 from J, leaving 10 bases between them. Germline CDR1 is MNHNY and CDR2 is SVGAGI (reference sequence). CDR3 amino acids: CASSYGGVHGYTF. DNA for the CDR3: TGTGCCAGCAGTTACGGGGGGGTTCATGGCTACACCTTC.

The chain has TRBV11-2 and TRBJ2-1, with D perhaps given as TRBD1 or TRBD2 (6 bases each). In germline, CDR1 is SGHAT, CDR2 FQNNGV. This CDR3 region has 15 residues. V lost 3 bases and J lost 5, with 14 bases in between. CDR3 loop: CASSFFTGRNNEQFF. The CDR3 coding sequence is TGTGCCAGCAGCTTTTTCACAGGGAGGAACAATGAGCAGTTCTTC.

The V call is TRBV30, the J call TRBJ1-2; D remains ambiguous. The length of the CDR3 is 12 residues. Trimming removed 0 bases from V and 5 bases from J, with 7 bases in between. The V gene's germline CDR1 is GTSNPN and CDR2 SVGIG (reference sequence). CDR3 DNA sequence: TGTGCCTGGAGTGTACAAGGTTATGGCTACACCTTC. Amino acid sequence: CAWSVQGYGYTF.